These 3 T cell receptor beta chains were sequenced from one sample in a study of blood T cells in healthy people across ages. The use of a sample-barcoded 5' primer and a J-beta primer mix characterized a second PCR of roughly 7 to 11 cycles. TCRdb processed the 5' RACE reads anew with MiXCR; each CDR3 protein has one entry. The data show about 940,000 distinct CDR3 sequences, with 48% seen just once and 13% held by the top ten. The sample was blood. The source is a man aged 30 to 39 in good health.

The rearrangement uses TRBV28 and TRBJ2-3; D possibly corresponds to TRBD1 (6 bases). Germline V gene lookup returns CDR1 MDHEN and CDR2 SYDVKM. The CDR3 extends over 14 amino acids. V gave up 5 bases and J gave up 2 bases, with 11 bases separating them. The chain's CDR3 is CASSVTGFTDTQYF. For the CDR3, the DNA is TGTGCCAGCAGTGTTACAGGGTTCACAGATACGCAGTATTTT.

This clonotype was observed a few times. The V call is TRBV7-2, the J call TRBJ2-3; tentatively, D is TRBD2 (6 bases). CDR1 and CDR2 (germline): SGHTA, FQGNSA. The length of the CDR3 is 16 residues. Trimming removed 3 bases at V and 3 bases at J, with 16 bases between. CDR3 sequence: CASSFNLALETDTQYF. CDR3 nucleotides: TGTGCCAGCAGCTTTAACCTAGCGTTGGAGACAGATACGCAGTATTTT. Looking up the rest from reference TRBV7-2 and TRBJ2-3 gives the full variable domain: GAGVSQSPSNKVTEKGKDVELRCDPISGHTALYWYRQSLGQGLEFLIYFQGNSAPDKSGLPSDRFSAERTGGSVSTLTIQRTQQEDSAVYLCASSFNLALETDTQYFGPGTRLTVL.

This clonotype was observed a few times. This chain links TRBV28 with TRBJ1-5; possibly TRBD1 for D (5 bases). Trimming pared 5 bases from V and 5 bases from J, leaving 22 bases between. Germline V gene lookup returns CDR1 MDHEN and CDR2 SYDVKM. This CDR3 has 17 amino acids. CDR3 residues: CASSLGGAGRQYQPQHF. The CDR3 DNA is TGTGCCAGCAGTCTAGGAGGGGCCGGGCGTCAATATCAGCCCCAGCATTTT.